A single sample is the source of the 27 T cell receptor beta chains below, sequenced in a study of cytomegalovirus exposure and HLA in healthy donors. Use of 60 Vbeta and 13 Jbeta primers characterized the PCR. Measured with immunoSEQ multiplex PCR; TCRdb has only the in-frame clones, and not every one. The data hold approximately 150,000 clones, with about four fifths observed a single time. Sequences were obtained from PBMCs. Source of these receptors: a middle-aged woman in good health and CMV-seropositive.

This clone came up a few times. The V and J genes are TRBV10-3 and TRBJ2-7; TRBD2 agrees at 8 bases. The CDR3 contains 14 residues. V was pared by 10 bases and J by 2 bases, with 10 bases of the junction left unmatched. From germline, CDR1 is ENHRY and CDR2 SYGVKD. CDR3 in DNA: TGTGCCACCTCATTAGCGGGAAGAGCCTACGAGCAGTACTTC. Amino acids: CATSLAGRAYEQYF.

The genes are TRBV11-1 and TRBJ1-2; a weak D match, TRBD1 (5 bases). The CDR3 runs to 12 residues. The germline V gene encodes CDR1 SGHAT and CDR2 FQDESV (reference sequence). V lost 5 bases to trimming and J lost 7 bases, with 11 bases between them. The CDR3 protein is CASSRAGPGYTF. As DNA, the CDR3 is TGTGCCAGCAGCCGCGCAGGGCCTGGCTACACCTTC.

This chain uses TRBV7-9 with TRBJ2-1; TRBD1 matches at 9 bases. Germline V CDR1 and CDR2: SEHNR, FQNEAQ (reference sequence). CDR3 size: 14 residues. The junction had 8 bases not matched to a gene; V was cut back by 10 bases and J by 4 bases. The CDR3 loop is CATPGGQGYNEQFF. For the CDR3, the DNA is TGTGCCACCCCCGGCGGACAGGGGTACAATGAGCAGTTCTTC.

This clone appeared a single time. The V gene is TRBV10-1, the J gene TRBJ2-3; D is unresolved. The CDR3 extends over 12 amino acids. CDR1 is WNHNN and CDR2 is SYGVQD in the germline V gene (reference sequence). The V gene lost 4 bases and the J gene lost 3 bases, with 5 bases spanning the gap. CDR3 residues: CASSARTDTQYF. The CDR3 nucleotides are TGCGCCAGCAGTGCTCGGACAGATACGCAGTATTTT.

Remarks on this clone: The junction does not match germline at one end; this may be a read error. The V call is TRBV28, the J call TRBJ2-1; TRBD1 agrees at 10 bases. This CDR3 contains 12 residues. Germline V gives CDR1 MDHEN, CDR2 SYDVKM. DNA for the CDR3: TGTGCCAGCAGTCTGACAGGGGGCTACGGAATCTTC. Translated: CASSLTGGYGIF.

This clone was recorded a few times. The CDR3 nucleotides read TGTGCCAGCAGCTCAAGTGCGGGAGAGGCCTACGAGCAGTACTTC. Encoded protein: CASSSSAGEAYEQYF. The rearrangement joins TRBV7-2 to TRBJ2-7; 7 nucleotides align to TRBD2. Germline-derived CDR1 and CDR2 are SGHTA and FQGNSA. The V gene end was trimmed by 4 bases and the J gene end by 2 bases; junction bases not matched to a gene: 8. The CDR3 has 15 amino acids.

V is TRBV6-5 and J is TRBJ2-1, with 9 bases identical to TRBD1. V shed 6 bases, J shed 16 bases, and the junction held 7 bases outside the gene matches. The CDR3 loop spans 11 amino acids. Germline CDR1 is MNHEY and CDR2 is SVGAGI. This CDR3 is CASRDGTGRFF. The CDR3 DNA is TGTGCCAGCAGGGATGGGACAGGGAGATTCTTC.

The chain carries TRBV2 and TRBJ2-1; 8 nucleotides align to TRBD2. Germline CDR1 SNHLY, CDR2 FYNNEI. With V trimmed by 6 bases and J by 2 bases, 6 bases remained unmatched. The CDR3 contains 15 residues. The CDR3 DNA follows: TGTGCCAGCAGACCTCTAGCGGGCGCCTACAATGAGCAGTTCTTC. Residues: CASRPLAGAYNEQFF.

The chain recombines TRBV6-6 with TRBJ2-7; 8 nucleotides align to TRBD2. Germline V gene sequence: CDR1 MNHNY, CDR2 SVGAGI (reference sequence). The CDR3 has 14 residues. J lost 3 bases, V lost 2 bases, and 3 bases had no gene match. The CDR3 nucleotides are TGTGCCAGCAGTTACCCGGGACTAGTCTACGAGCAGTACTTC. The encoded protein is CASSYPGLVYEQYF.

The chain recombines TRBV5-4 with TRBJ1-2; D is ambiguous. Germline CDR1 reads SGHNT; CDR2 reads YYREEE (reference sequence). The CDR3 sequence is 14 residues long. With 4 bases removed from V and 7 bases from J, the gap between germline ends came to 17 bases. The CDR3 nucleotides read TGTGCCAGCAGCCAAGCGGGGTCCGGCGGTGGCTACACCTTC. This sequence encodes CASSQAGSGGGYTF. The full variable domain, rest sourced from reference TRBV5-4 and TRBJ1-2, is ETGVTQSPTHLIKTRGQQVTLRCSSQSGHNTVSWYQQALGQGPQFIFQYYREEENGRGNFPPRFSGLQFPNYSSELNVNALELDDSALYLCASSQAGSGGGYTFGSGTRLTVV.

V gene TRBV4-1 combines with J gene TRBJ1-1, with D possibly TRBD1 on 5 matching bases. Germline CDR1 and CDR2: MGHRA and YSYEKL. V shed 1 base and J shed 4 bases, with 13 bases lying between them. The CDR3 is 15 residues long. The CDR3 nucleotides read TGCGCCAGCAGCCAAGTGGGTGGGGGGAGCACTGAAGCTTTCTTT. Amino acid sequence: CASSQVGGGSTEAFF.

The chain carries TRBV7-3 and TRBJ2-4, with a tentative D call TRBD2 (6 bases). The CDR3 contains 15 residues. Germline V gene data show CDR1 as SGHTA and CDR2 as FQGTGA. The V end was cut by 2 bases, the J end by 3 bases, with 11 bases between. The CDR3 DNA sequence: TGTGCCAGCAGCTTATCATGGAGGGTCAAAAACATTCAGTACTTC. As protein: CASSLSWRVKNIQYF.

In this sample, this clone turned up a few times. The chain employs TRBV10-1 and TRBJ2-1; maybe TRBD2 (7 bases). CDR1 WNHNN and CDR2 SYGVQD come from the germline V gene (reference sequence). Trimming cost V 6 bases and J 2 bases, with 14 bases left between them. This CDR3 is 15 amino acids long. CDR3 DNA sequence: TGCGCCAGCAGCCTAGGGGGGGGGCCCTACAATGAGCAGTTCTTC. It is translated as CASSLGGGPYNEQFF.

The V gene is TRBV29-1, the J gene TRBJ2-5; a weak D match, TRBD2 (7 bases). CDR1 is SQVTM, CDR2 ANQGSEA, per germline. This CDR3 has 12 amino acids. The V end was cut by 8 bases, the J end by 3 bases, with 13 bases between. The CDR3 DNA reads TGCAGCCTCCGAGGGGGGGAAGAGACCCAGTACTTC. This gives the protein CSLRGGEETQYF. The whole variable domain, filled in from reference TRBV29-1 and TRBJ2-5, reads SAVISQKPSRDICQRGTSLTIQCQVDSQVTMMFWYRQQPGQSLTLIATANQGSEATYESGFVIDKFPISRPNLTFSTLTVSNMSPEDSSIYLCSLRGGEETQYFGPGTRLLVL.

This clone appeared a single time. The V gene is TRBV19, the J gene TRBJ1-5, with TRBD1 as a possible D gene (5 bases). V was clipped by 7 bases and J by 3 bases, with 16 bases between them. Germline lookup yields CDR1 LNHDA and CDR2 SQIVND (reference sequence). The CDR3 extends over 15 amino acids. The CDR3 region is CASTPGWGVNQPQHF. The CDR3, as DNA: TGTGCCAGTACCCCTGGATGGGGGGTCAATCAGCCCCAGCATTTT. Full variable domain (remainder filled in from reference TRBV19 and TRBJ1-5): DGGITQSPKYLFRKEGQNVTLSCEQNLNHDAMYWYRQDPGQGLRLIYYSQIVNDFQKGDIAEGYSVSREKKESFPLTVTSAQKNPTAFYLCASTPGWGVNQPQHFGDGTRLSIL.

CDR3 residues: CASSLSFRDRAYQQPQHF. In DNA form, the CDR3 reads TGTGCCAGCAGCTTATCATTTAGGGACAGGGCCTACCAACAGCCCCAGCATTTT. The V gene is TRBV7-8, the J gene TRBJ1-5; 9 nucleotides agree with TRBD1. With 2 bases clipped from V and 7 bases from J, the junction kept 15 bases outside the gene matches. The CDR3 is 18 amino acids. CDR1 is SGHVS and CDR2 is FQNEAQ in the germline V gene.

The chain couples TRBV28 to TRBJ2-3; maybe TRBD1 (5 bases). Trimming stripped 6 bases from V and 0 bases from J, with 16 bases between. The CDR3 is 16 amino acids. Germline CDR1 MDHEN, CDR2 SYDVKM. CDR3 in amino acids: CASSSILTASTDTQYF. The CDR3 nucleotides read TGTGCCAGCAGCTCGATCCTGACAGCTAGCACAGATACGCAGTATTTT.

The gene calls are TRBV18 and TRBJ2-2, with 8 bases fitting TRBD1. The V gene's germline CDR1 is KGHSH and CDR2 LQKENI. The junction had 4 bases not matched to a gene; V was cut back by 1 base and J by 3 bases. The CDR3 is made up of 16 amino acids. The CDR3 reads CASSPRSGGDTGELFF. CDR3 sequence (DNA): TGTGCCAGCTCACCACGTTCAGGGGGCGACACCGGGGAGCTGTTTTTT.

This clone has just a few counts. This chain joins TRBV6-6 and TRBJ2-3, with no clear D. CDR3 length: 11 amino acids. Germline-derived CDR1 and CDR2 are MNHNY and SVGAGI (reference sequence). V was cut by 7 bases and J by 7 bases, with 9 bases left in between. CDR3 sequence: CASTEENTQYF. DNA for the CDR3: TGTGCCAGCACTGAGGAAAATACGCAGTATTTT.

The J gene is TRBJ1-2, the V gene TRBV7-9; D gene uncertain. Trimming shortened V by 5 bases and J by 8 bases, and 15 bases separated the two germline ends. This CDR3 region has 13 residues. CDR1 and CDR2 (germline): SEHNR, FQNEAQ (reference sequence). The CDR3 DNA reads as TGTGCCAGCAGCGCCCCCAGTTTGGCCGGCTACACCTTC. Translating gives CASSAPSLAGYTF.

The chain couples TRBV11-2 to TRBJ2-7; 12 nucleotides match TRBD2. V lost 6 bases and J lost 3; bases outside the gene matches: 9. This CDR3 contains 16 residues. The V gene's germline CDR1 is SGHAT and CDR2 FQNNGV. DNA of the CDR3: TGTGCCAGCAGTAAAACAAGACTAGCGGGAGTCTACGAGCAGTACTTC. This sequence encodes CASSKTRLAGVYEQYF.

This rearrangement joins TRBV28 to TRBJ1-2, with D possibly being TRBD1 (6 bases). CDR3 size: 13 residues. V gave up 6 bases and J gave up 6 bases, with 14 bases separating them. Germline CDR1 MDHEN, CDR2 SYDVKM. Here the CDR3 reads CASRKGTTNGYTF. Here the CDR3 DNA reads TGTGCCAGCAGGAAAGGGACAACTAATGGCTACACCTTC.

The J gene is TRBJ2-5, the V gene TRBV5-1, with TRBD2 identical over 10 bases. J lost 5 bases, V lost 4 bases, and 2 bases had no gene match. Germline values: CDR1 SGHRS, CDR2 YFSETQ. This CDR3 region has 13 residues. The CDR3 coding sequence is TGCGCCAGCAGCCCTAGCGGGAGTGAGACCCAGTACTTC. This gives the protein CASSPSGSETQYF.

The V call is TRBV29-1, the J call TRBJ1-1; the D is unclear. Deletions cut 0 bases from V and 1 base from J, with 6 bases between. Germline V gives CDR1 SQVTM, CDR2 ANQGSEA. The CDR3 sequence is 13 residues long. The CDR3: CSVEEQKNTEAFF. The CDR3 DNA follows: TGCAGCGTTGAAGAACAGAAGAACACTGAAGCTTTCTTT.

The chain joins TRBV5-4 to TRBJ1-2; D may be TRBD1 (6 bases). The CDR3 is 15 amino acids. Germline V gives CDR1 SGHNT, CDR2 YYREEE (reference sequence). The V end was cut by 0 bases, the J end by 5 bases, with 14 bases between. CDR3 DNA: TGTGCCAGCAGCTTGGAGGCAGGGGAAGGATATGGCTACACCTTC. Amino acid sequence: CASSLEAGEGYGYTF.

This sequence joins TRBV29-1 and TRBJ1-1; a weak D match, TRBD1 (5 bases). Germline CDR1 and CDR2: SQVTM and ANQGSEA. The V end lost 6 bases, the J end lost 4 bases, and 15 bases lay between the germline ends. The length of the CDR3 is 13 residues. The CDR3 reads CSVREGLGTEAFF. In DNA form, the CDR3 reads TGCAGCGTGAGAGAGGGACTGGGCACTGAAGCTTTCTTT.

The rearrangement joins TRBV5-1 to TRBJ2-7; TRBD2 agrees at 9 bases. Germline CDR1 reads SGHRS; CDR2 reads YFSETQ. There are 15 residues in the CDR3. Trimming cost V 1 base and J 4 bases; bases outside gene matches: 6. CDR3 sequence (DNA): TGCGCCAGCAGCTTGTATAGCGGGAGTCTATACGAGCAGTACTTC. This gives the protein CASSLYSGSLYEQYF. The whole variable domain, remainder taken from reference TRBV5-1 and TRBJ2-7, is KAGVTQTPRYLIKTRGQQVTLSCSPISGHRSVSWYQQTPGQGLQFLFEYFSETQRNKGNFPGRFSGRQFSNSRSEMNVSTLELGDSALYLCASSLYSGSLYEQYFGPGTRLTVT.